Below, 4 T cell receptor beta chains from the same sample are listed, as sequenced in a study of T cell responses to AZD1222 COVID-19 vaccine. The table came from immunoSEQ multiplex PCR; TCRdb's copy has only in-frame clones and leaves some out. The sample lists some 180,000 clones; 90% to 95% were seen once. The sample here was peripheral blood, taken 28 days after the second AZD1222 dose. The origin of the receptors is an adult who received the AZD1222 COVID-19 vaccine.

The V and J genes are TRBV18 and TRBJ1-1, with D possibly TRBD1 on 5 matching bases. CDR3 length equals 15 residues. V was clipped by 2 bases and J by 0 bases, with 10 bases between them. Germline CDR1 KGHSH, CDR2 LQKENI. The CDR3 is CASSPGLGVNTEAFF. CDR3 sequence (DNA): TGTGCCAGCTCACCAGGACTGGGGGTGAACACTGAAGCTTTCTTT.

The V call is TRBV6-5, the J call TRBJ2-7; 7 positions match TRBD2. In germline, CDR1 is MNHEY, CDR2 SVGAGI. The CDR3 contains 13 residues. With 6 bases clipped from V and 5 bases from J, the junction kept 7 bases outside the gene matches. The CDR3 bases are TGTGCCAGCAGCCCAATGGGGGGGGACGAGCAGTACTTC. Its translation: CASSPMGGDEQYF.

V is TRBV9 and J is TRBJ1-4; perhaps TRBD1 as D (5 bases). The CDR3 has 16 amino acids. Trimming removed 1 base at V and 4 bases at J, with 14 bases between. Germline CDR1 reads SGDLS; CDR2 reads YYNGEE. CDR3 nucleotides: TGTGCCAGCAGCGTAACTAGGGGCTCGGATAATGAAAAACTGTTTTTT. Translating it yields CASSVTRGSDNEKLFF.

This chain links TRBV2 with TRBJ1-1, with D hard to call. Germline values: CDR1 SNHLY, CDR2 FYNNEI. There are 13 residues in the CDR3. V was trimmed by 0 bases and J by 5 bases, leaving 7 bases between them. The CDR3 region is CASSEAGRTEAFF. CDR3 DNA: TGTGCCAGCAGTGAAGCGGGGAGGACTGAAGCTTTCTTT.